This TCR beta chain was identified during a study of blood T cells in healthy people across ages. Study details: For every two T cells, template switching captured about one barcoded beta molecule.

Then a second PCR, running about 6 to 12 cycles, was carried out with a sample-barcoded 5' primer and a J-beta primer mix. TCRdb recomputed calls from the 5' RACE reads with MiXCR, one row per CDR3 protein. The sample shows 540,000 or so distinct CDR3 sequences, about 25% of them seen only once. Germline CDR1 SGHAT, CDR2 FQNNGV. The CDR3 totals 16 residues. Source material: blood. The rearrangement joins TRBV11-2 to TRBJ2-1, with 8 bases matching TRBD1. The J call may be in error: the DNA end matches TRBJ2-5 better. This TCR came from a woman in her seventies in good health. The CDR3 spells CASSSQDRDLRETQYF. DNA of the CDR3: TGTGCCAGCAGCTCCCAGGACAGGGACCTTCGGGAGACCCAGTACTTC.